These T cell receptor beta chains were read from a single sample in a study of blood T cell repertoires in COVID-19. Sequenced by immunoSEQ multiplex PCR; TCRdb stores in-frame clones only, minus some. The table records 250,000 to 350,000 clones, about 90% of them present only once. Sequenced input: PBMCs or T cells enriched from blood (not recorded which). The source of these receptors is a woman in her forties or fifties who had been exposed to COVID-19. Both conserved end residues are part of each CDR3. The D gene is left open where the match is weak. Rows may omit the clone size; those that give it use once, few, many or a size class.

clone size | J gene | D gene | V gene | CDR3 DNA | CDR3 protein
few | TRBJ2-7 | TRBD1 | TRBV5-1 | TGCGCCAGCAGCTGGGACAGAACCTACGAGCAGTACTTC | CASSWDRTYEQYF
. | TRBJ2-4 | TRBD2 | TRBV6-2/TRBV6-3 | TGTGCCAGCAGTTACAGGTGGCTAGCGGGCCGAGTGGACATTCAGTACTTC | CASSYRWLAGRVDIQYF
. | TRBJ2-7 | TRBD1 | TRBV5-1 | TGCGCCAGCAGCAGGGACAGGGCTTGGGACGAGCAGTACTTC | CASSRDRAWDEQYF
. | TRBJ2-7 | TRBD2 | TRBV5-1 | TGCGCCAGCAGACCTCTAGCGGGACCCTACGAGCAGTACTTC | CASRPLAGPYEQYF
. | TRBJ2-3 | . | TRBV30 | TGTGCCTTGACAGTTAGCACAGATACGCAGTATTTT | CALTVSTDTQYF
. | TRBJ1-6 | TRBD1 | TRBV6-2/TRBV6-3 | TGTGCCAGCAGTTTTTCACAGGGGCGCAATCCCCTCCACTTT | CASSFSQGRNPLHF
. | TRBJ2-7 | TRBD1 | TRBV6-5 | TGTGCCAACAACCGGACAGGGGGCGCCGGCGAGCAGTACTTC | CANNRTGGAGEQYF
. | TRBJ2-3 | TRBD1 | TRBV9 | TGTGCCAGCAGCCGCAGGGGACAGGAAAGCACAGATACGCAGTATTTT | CASSRRGQESTDTQYF
. | TRBJ2-7 | . | TRBV28 | TGTGCCAGCACGGGACTGAACTACGAGCAGTACTTC | CASTGLNYEQYF
. | TRBJ2-5 | . | TRBV4-1 | TGCGCCAGCAGTCAAATAGGACAGGCGGGGCAAGAGACCCAGTACTTC | CASSQIGQAGQETQYF
. | TRBJ2-7 | TRBD1 | TRBV29-1 | TGCAGCGCCCTACAGGGGCTCGGCTACGAGCAGTACTTC | CSALQGLGYEQYF
. | TRBJ1-2 | . | TRBV2 | TGTGCCAGCAGTGATGGACAGTTTAACCATGGCTACACCTTC | CASSDGQFNHGYTF
. | TRBJ2-3 | . | TRBV3-1/TRBV3-2 | TGTGCCAGCAGCCCGGAACCTACAGGAGATACGCAGTATTTT | CASSPEPTGDTQYF
. | TRBJ2-5 | . | TRBV28 | TGTGCCAGCAGTACAGTTGGGGCTCCCCAAGAGACCCAGTACTTC | CASSTVGAPQETQYF
. | TRBJ2-5 | . | TRBV19 | TGTGCCAGTAGTAAGGGGTTTCAAGAGACCCAGTACTTC | CASSKGFQETQYF
. | TRBJ2-5 | TRBD1 | TRBV4-1 | TGCGCCAGCAGCAAGCGAAGGACAGGGGGGGAGGGCTCGGAAGAGACCCAGTACTTC | CASSKRRTGGEGSEETQYF
. | TRBJ2-3 | . | TRBV5-4 | TGTGCCAGCAGCTTACAGGGAGGGGCCACAGATACGCAGTATTTT | CASSLQGGATDTQYF
. | TRBJ1-1 | . | TRBV29-1 | TGCAGCGTTGAAGATTTGGGGGCGCCGTACACTGAAGCTTTCTTT | CSVEDLGAPYTEAFF
. | TRBJ1-1 | . | TRBV4-1 | TGCGCCAGCAGCCTAACGTTCAGGGTCGGCACTGAAGCTTTCTTT | CASSLTFRVGTEAFF
. | TRBJ1-5 | . | TRBV7-2 | TGTGCCAGCAGCCCGCAGGCCAATCAGCCCCAGCATTTT | CASSPQANQPQHF
. | TRBJ1-2 | . | TRBV29-1 | TGCAGCGTTGAAGAAAGCAAGGGAGAGTTAGGCTATGGCTACACCTTC | CSVEESKGELGYGYTF
. | TRBJ1-5 | . | TRBV28 | TGTGCCAGCACCCTCGCAGGATATAGCAATCAGCCCCAGCATTTT | CASTLAGYSNQPQHF
. | TRBJ1-2 | TRBD1 | TRBV30 | TGTGCCTGGAGTGTCCAGAGGGGGCTAGGCTACACCTTC | CAWSVQRGLGYTF
. | TRBJ1-6 | . | TRBV6-5 | TGTGCCAGCATCGGGGGGGATCATTCACCCCTCCACTTT | CASIGGDHSPLHF
. | TRBJ2-2 | TRBD1 | TRBV4-1 | TGCGCCAGCAGCCAAGGACAGGGGGCATTTACCGGGGAGCTGTTTTTT | CASSQGQGAFTGELFF
. | TRBJ2-2 | TRBD2 | TRBV11-2 | TGTGCCAGCAGCCCCCGGGACTACCTCACCGGGGAGCTGTTTTTT | CASSPRDYLTGELFF
. | TRBJ1-5 | . | TRBV6-4 | TGTGCCAGGGCCAGGGGTTTACTTCAGCCCCAGCATTTT | CARARGLLQPQHF
. | TRBJ1-3 | TRBD1 | TRBV25-1 | TGTGCCAGCAGTGACAGGGGGGTTGGAAACACCATATATTTT | CASSDRGVGNTIYF
. | TRBJ1-4 | TRBD1 | TRBV9 | TGTGCCAGCAGCGCCGGACAGGCCGGCGAAAAACTGTTTTTT | CASSAGQAGEKLFF
. | TRBJ2-1 | TRBD2 | TRBV20-1 | TGCAGTGCTAGTATTAGCGGGGGGTTTCCGAGCTCCTACAATGAGCAGTTCTTC | CSASISGGFPSSYNEQFF
. | TRBJ2-4 | . | TRBV28 | TGTGCCAGCAGTCACAGGGTGATCGGGGGGTCGGTTGGCATTCAGTACTTC | CASSHRVIGGSVGIQYF
. | TRBJ2-2 | . | TRBV6-5 | TGTGCCAGCAGCCTTGACTCCACGAACACCGGGGAGCTGTTTTTT | CASSLDSTNTGELFF